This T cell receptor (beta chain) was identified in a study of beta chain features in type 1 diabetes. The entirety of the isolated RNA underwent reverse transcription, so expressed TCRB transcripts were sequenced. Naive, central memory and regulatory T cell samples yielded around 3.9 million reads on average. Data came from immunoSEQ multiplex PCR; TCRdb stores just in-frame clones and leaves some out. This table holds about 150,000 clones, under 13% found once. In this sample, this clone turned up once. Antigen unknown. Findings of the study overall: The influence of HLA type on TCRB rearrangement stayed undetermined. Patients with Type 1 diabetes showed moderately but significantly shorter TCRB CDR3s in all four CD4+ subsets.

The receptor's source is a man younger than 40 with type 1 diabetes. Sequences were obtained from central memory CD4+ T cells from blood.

The chain's CDR3 is CASSPQGQGISYEQYF. The CDR3 coding sequence is TGCGCCAGCAGCCCCCAGGGACAGGGAATTTCCTACGAGCAGTACTTC. The rearrangement joins TRBV5-1 to TRBJ2-7, with 9 nucleotides matching TRBD1. Germline assignment: CDR1 SGHRS and CDR2 YFSETQ. With 4 bases clipped from V and 1 base from J, the junction kept 9 bases outside the gene matches. The CDR3 extends over 16 amino acids.